The 4 T cell receptor beta chains reported below all come from one sample, sequenced in a study of T cells in Graves' hyperthyroidism and ophthalmopathy. TCR beta CDR3 sequences were amplified from RNA transcripts. TCR CDR3 underwent first-round RT-PCR with the HTBI primer set. TCRdb passed the multiplex PCR reads through MiXCR, listing each CDR3 protein once. This sample has fewer than 650,000 distinct CDR3 sequences, with roughly 14% found just once. The sequencing sample was made of blood. These receptors originate from a young woman with Graves' hyperthyroidism that later progressed to Graves' ophthalmopathy.

In this sample, this clonotype turned up a few times. The rearrangement uses TRBV6-1 and TRBJ2-4; D may be TRBD1 (6 bases). CDR3 length: 14 amino acids. Germline V lookup: CDR1 MNHNS, CDR2 SASEGT. V lost 5 bases to trimming and J lost 10 bases, with 18 bases between them. DNA for the CDR3: TGTGCCAGCAGTTCTGAACAGGGTTCACCGATTCAGTACTTC. It translates to CASSSEQGSPIQYF.

The sample holds many counts of this clonotype. The rearrangement links TRBV20-1 to TRBJ2-3; 9 nucleotides match TRBD2. The CDR3 is made up of 15 amino acids. Germline V gene sequence: CDR1 DFQATT, CDR2 SNEGSKA (reference sequence). Unmatched junction bases numbered 8, after V lost 5 bases and J lost 2 bases. CDR3 coding DNA: TGCAGTGCTGGTCTCCTAGCGGGATTCACAGATACGCAGTATTTT. It translates to CSAGLLAGFTDTQYF.

This clonotype has at least ten counts. The gene calls are TRBV28 and TRBJ1-4; 7 nucleotides align to TRBD1. J lost 7 bases, V lost 0 bases, and 5 bases had no gene match. The germline V gene encodes CDR1 MDHEN and CDR2 SYDVKM. This CDR3 spans 15 amino acids. CDR3 coding DNA: TGTGCCAGCAGTTTATGGGCAGGGGGAGGTGAAAAACTGTTTTTT. It translates to CASSLWAGGGEKLFF. Full variable domain (missing parts from reference TRBV28 and TRBJ1-4): DVKVTQSSRYLVKRTGEKVFLECVQDMDHENMFWYRQDPGLGLRLIYFSYDVKMKEKGDIPEGYSVSREKKERFSLILESASTNQTSMYLCASSLWAGGGEKLFFGSGTQLSVL.

This clonotype was counted ten times or more. The J gene is TRBJ1-5, the V gene TRBV6-1, with TRBD1 as a possible D gene (5 bases). The length of the CDR3 is 14 residues. The V gene lost 8 bases and the J gene lost 4 bases, with 15 bases spanning the gap. Germline lookup yields CDR1 MNHNS and CDR2 SASEGT. The CDR3 is CASLKWGENQPQHF. The CDR3 nucleotides are TGTGCCAGCCTAAAGTGGGGCGAGAATCAGCCCCAGCATTTT.